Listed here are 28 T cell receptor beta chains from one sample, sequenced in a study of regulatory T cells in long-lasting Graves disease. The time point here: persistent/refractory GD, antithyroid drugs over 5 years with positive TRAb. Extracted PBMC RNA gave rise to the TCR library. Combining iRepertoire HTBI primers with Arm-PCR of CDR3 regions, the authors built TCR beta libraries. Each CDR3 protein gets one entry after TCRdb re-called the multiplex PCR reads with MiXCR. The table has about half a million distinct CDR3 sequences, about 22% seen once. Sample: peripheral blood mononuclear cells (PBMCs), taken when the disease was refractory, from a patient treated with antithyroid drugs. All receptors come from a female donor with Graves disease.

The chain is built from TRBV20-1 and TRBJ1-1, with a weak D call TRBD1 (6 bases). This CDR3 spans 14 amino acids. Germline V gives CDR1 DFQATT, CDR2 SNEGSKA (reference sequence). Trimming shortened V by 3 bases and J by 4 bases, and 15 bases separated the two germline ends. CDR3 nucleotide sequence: TGCAGTGCTAGCATCCGGGGGCCCGGCACTGAAGCTTTCTTT. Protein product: CSASIRGPGTEAFF.

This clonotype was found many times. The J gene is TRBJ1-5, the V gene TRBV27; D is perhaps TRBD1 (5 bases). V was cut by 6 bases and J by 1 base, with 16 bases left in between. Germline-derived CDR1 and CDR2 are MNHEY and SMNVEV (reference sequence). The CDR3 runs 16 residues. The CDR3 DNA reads TGTGCCAGCAGCTCCTGGGGGGGGATGAGCAATCAGCCCCAGCATTTT. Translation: CASSSWGGMSNQPQHF.

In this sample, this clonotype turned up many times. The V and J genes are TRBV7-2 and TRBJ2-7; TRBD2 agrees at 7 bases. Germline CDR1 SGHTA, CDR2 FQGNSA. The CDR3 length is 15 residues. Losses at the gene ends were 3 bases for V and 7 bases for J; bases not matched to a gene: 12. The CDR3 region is CASSLGGATSEEQYF. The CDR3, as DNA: TGTGCCAGCAGCTTGGGAGGGGCGACTTCTGAAGAGCAGTACTTC.

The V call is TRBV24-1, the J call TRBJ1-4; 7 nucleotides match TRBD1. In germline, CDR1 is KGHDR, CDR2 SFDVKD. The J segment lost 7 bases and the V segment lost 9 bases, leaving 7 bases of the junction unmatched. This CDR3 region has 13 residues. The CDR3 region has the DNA TGTGCCACCTCGGAGGGGGCGAGTGAAAAACTGTTTTTT. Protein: CATSEGASEKLFF.

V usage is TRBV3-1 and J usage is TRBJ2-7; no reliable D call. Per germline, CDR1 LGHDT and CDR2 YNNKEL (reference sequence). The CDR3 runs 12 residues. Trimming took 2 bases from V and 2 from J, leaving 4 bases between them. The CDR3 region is CASSQPPYEQYF. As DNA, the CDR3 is TGTGCCAGCAGCCAACCACCCTACGAGCAGTACTTC.

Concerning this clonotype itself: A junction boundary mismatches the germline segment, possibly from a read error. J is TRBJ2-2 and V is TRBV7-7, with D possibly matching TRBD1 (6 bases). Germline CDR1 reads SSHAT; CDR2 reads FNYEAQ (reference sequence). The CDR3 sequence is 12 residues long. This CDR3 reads CASSQDRGELFF. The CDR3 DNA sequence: TGTGCTAGCAGCCAGGACAGAGGGGAGCTGTTTTTT.

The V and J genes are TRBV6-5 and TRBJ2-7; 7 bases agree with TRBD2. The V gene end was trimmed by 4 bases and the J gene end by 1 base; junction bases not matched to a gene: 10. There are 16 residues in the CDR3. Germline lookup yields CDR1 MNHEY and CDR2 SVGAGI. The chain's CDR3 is CASSSRGSGASYEQYF. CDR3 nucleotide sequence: TGTGCCAGCAGTTCCCGGGGAAGCGGGGCTTCCTACGAGCAGTACTTC.

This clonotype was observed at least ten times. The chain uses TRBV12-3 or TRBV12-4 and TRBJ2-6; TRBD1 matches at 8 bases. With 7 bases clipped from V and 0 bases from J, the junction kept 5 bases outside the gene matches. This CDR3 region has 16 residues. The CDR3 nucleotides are TGTGCCAGCAAGGGACAGGCCCCCTCTGGGGCCAACGTCCTGACTTTC. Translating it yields CASKGQAPSGANVLTF.

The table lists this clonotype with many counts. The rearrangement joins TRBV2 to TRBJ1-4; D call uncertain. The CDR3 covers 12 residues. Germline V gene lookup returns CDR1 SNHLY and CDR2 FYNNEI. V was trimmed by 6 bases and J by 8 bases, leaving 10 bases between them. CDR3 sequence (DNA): TGTGCCAGCAGCGCCTTAAGGGAAAAACTGTTTTTT. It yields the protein CASSALREKLFF.

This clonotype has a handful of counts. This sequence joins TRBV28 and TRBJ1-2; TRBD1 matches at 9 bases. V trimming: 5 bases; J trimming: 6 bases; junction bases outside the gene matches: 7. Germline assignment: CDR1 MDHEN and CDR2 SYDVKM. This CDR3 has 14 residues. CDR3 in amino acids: CASSTGDRVHGYTF. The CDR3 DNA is TGTGCCAGCAGTACGGGGGACAGGGTACATGGCTACACCTTC.

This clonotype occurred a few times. The chain's CDR3 is CASSLLSMAGGTHIQYF. The CDR3, as DNA: TGTGCCAGCAGTTTACTATCTATGGCGGGAGGGACGCACATTCAGTACTTC. The J gene is TRBJ2-4, the V gene TRBV12-3 or TRBV12-4; TRBD2 agrees at 9 bases. Trimming removed 2 bases from V and 8 bases from J; junction bases left unmatched: 13. CDR3 size: 17 residues.

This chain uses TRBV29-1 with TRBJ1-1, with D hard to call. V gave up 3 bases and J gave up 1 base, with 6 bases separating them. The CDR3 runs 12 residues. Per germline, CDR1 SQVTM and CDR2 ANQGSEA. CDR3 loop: CSVEVTNTEAFF. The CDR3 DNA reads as TGCAGCGTTGAGGTAACGAACACTGAAGCTTTCTTT.

The DNA for the CDR3 is TGTGCCAGCAGCTTTTACAGGGGAAACACTGAAGCTTTCTTT. Its translation is CASSFYRGNTEAFF. J is TRBJ1-1 and V is TRBV13; 7 bases are shared with TRBD1. V dropped 3 bases and J dropped 2; count of bases not matched to a gene: 3. Looked up from germline, CDR1 is PRHDT and CDR2 is FYEKMQ (reference sequence). The CDR3 contains 14 residues.

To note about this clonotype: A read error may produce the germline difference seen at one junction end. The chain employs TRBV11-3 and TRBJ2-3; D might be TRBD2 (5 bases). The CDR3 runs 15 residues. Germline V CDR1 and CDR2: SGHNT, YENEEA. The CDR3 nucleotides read TGTGCCAGCAGCTTCGGGGAATTAAGCACCGATACGCAGTATTTT. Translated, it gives CASSFGELSTDTQYF.

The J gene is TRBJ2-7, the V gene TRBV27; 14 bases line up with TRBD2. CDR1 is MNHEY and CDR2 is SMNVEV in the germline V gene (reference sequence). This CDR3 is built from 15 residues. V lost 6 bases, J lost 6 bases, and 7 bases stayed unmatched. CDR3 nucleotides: TGTGCCAGCAGCCCAGGACTAGCGGGAGGTTTCGAGCAGTACTTC. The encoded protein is CASSPGLAGGFEQYF.

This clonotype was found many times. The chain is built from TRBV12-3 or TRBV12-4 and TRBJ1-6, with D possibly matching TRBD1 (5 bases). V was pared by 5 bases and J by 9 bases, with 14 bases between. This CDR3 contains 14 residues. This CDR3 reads CASSTGPMTSPLHF. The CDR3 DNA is TGTGCCAGCAGTACGGGACCGATGACTTCACCCCTCCACTTT.

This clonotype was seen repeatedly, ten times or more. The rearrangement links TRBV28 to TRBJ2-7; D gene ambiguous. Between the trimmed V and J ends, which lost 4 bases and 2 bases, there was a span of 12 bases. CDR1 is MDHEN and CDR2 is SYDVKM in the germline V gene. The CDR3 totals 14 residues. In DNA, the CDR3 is TGTGCCAGCAGTTCTCTGACAAAAACCTACGAGCAGTACTTC. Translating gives CASSSLTKTYEQYF.

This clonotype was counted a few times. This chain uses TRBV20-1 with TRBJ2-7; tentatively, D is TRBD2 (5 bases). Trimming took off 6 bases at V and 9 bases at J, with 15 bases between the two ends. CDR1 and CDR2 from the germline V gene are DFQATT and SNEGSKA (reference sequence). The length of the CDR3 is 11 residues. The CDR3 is CSAPLDRVQYF. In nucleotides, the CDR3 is TGCAGTGCCCCACTAGACCGGGTGCAGTACTTC.

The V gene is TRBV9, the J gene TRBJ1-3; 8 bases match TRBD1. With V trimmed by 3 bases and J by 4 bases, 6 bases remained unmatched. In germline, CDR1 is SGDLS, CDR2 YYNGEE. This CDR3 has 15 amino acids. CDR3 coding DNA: TGTGCCAGCAGCGGGACAGGGCTTGGGGGAAACACCATATATTTT. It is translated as CASSGTGLGGNTIYF.

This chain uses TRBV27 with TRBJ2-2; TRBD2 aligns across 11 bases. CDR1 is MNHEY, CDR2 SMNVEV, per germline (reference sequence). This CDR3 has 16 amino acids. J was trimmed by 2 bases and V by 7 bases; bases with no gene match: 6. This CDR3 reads CASTFSGGANTGELFF. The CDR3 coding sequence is TGTGCCAGCACCTTTAGCGGGGGGGCAAACACCGGGGAGCTGTTTTTT.

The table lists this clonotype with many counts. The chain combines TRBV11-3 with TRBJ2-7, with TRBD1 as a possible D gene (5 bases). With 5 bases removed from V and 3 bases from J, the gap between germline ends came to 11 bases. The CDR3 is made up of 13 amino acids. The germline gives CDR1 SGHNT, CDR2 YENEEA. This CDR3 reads CASSPARDYEQYF. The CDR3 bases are TGTGCCAGCAGCCCAGCCAGGGACTACGAGCAGTACTTC.

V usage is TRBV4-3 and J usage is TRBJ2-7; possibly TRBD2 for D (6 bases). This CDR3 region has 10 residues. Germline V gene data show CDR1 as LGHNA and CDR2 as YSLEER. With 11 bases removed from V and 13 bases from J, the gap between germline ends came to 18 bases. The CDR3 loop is CAAGRTWGYF. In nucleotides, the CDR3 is TGCGCCGCGGGGAGGACTTGGGGATACTTC.

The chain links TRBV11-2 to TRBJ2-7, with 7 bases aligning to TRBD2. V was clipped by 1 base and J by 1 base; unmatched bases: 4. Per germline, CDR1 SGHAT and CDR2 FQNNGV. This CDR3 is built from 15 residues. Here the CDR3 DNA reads TGTGCCAGCAGCTTAGGCGGGAGTGGTTCCTACGAGCAGTACTTC. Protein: CASSLGGSGSYEQYF.

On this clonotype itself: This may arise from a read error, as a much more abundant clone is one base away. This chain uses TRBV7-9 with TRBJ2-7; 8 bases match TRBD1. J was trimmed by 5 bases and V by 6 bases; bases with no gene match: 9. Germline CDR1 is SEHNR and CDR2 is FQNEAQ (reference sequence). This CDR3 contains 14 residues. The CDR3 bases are TGTGCCAGCAGGCCATGGACAGGGATGCACGAGCAGTACTTC. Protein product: CASRPWTGMHEQYF.

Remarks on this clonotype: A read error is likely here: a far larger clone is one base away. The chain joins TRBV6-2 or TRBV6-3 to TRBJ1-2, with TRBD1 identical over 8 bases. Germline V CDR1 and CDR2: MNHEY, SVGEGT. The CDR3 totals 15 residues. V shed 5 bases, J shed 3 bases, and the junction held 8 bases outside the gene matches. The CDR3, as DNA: TGTGCCAGCAGTGACCCCGGACAGGGACACTATGGCTACACCTTC. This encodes CASSDPGQGHYGYTF.

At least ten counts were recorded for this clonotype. The CDR3 protein is CASSQVRDSQGNTIYF. CDR3 sequence (DNA): TGTGCCAGCAGCCAAGTCCGGGACAGCCAGGGAAACACCATATATTTT. The rearrangement links TRBV28 to TRBJ1-3; 7 positions match TRBD1. The germline V gene has CDR1 MDHEN and CDR2 SYDVKM. The CDR3 has 16 amino acids. Trimming cost V 6 bases and J 4 bases; bases outside gene matches: 12.

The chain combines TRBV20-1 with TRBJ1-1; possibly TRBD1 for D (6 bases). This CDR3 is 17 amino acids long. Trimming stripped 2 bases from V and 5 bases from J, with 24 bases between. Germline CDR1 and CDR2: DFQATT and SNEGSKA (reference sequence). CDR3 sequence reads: CSARRGWGGLSVTEAFF. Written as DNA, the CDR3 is TGCAGTGCTAGAAGGGGATGGGGGGGGCTAAGTGTGACTGAAGCTTTCTTT.

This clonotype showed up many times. The CDR3, as DNA: TGTGCCAGCAGCCGCAGGGGGGAACCGATTCATGGCTACACCTTC. Protein sequence: CASSRRGEPIHGYTF. This rearrangement joins TRBV7-2 to TRBJ1-2; 7 bases match TRBD1. This CDR3 is 15 amino acids long. From germline, CDR1 is SGHTA and CDR2 FQGNSA. V shed 5 bases and J 6 bases; nucleotides not matched to a gene: 12.